Listed below are T cell receptor beta chains from one sample, sequenced in a study of cytomegalovirus exposure and HLA in healthy donors. Data came from immunoSEQ multiplex PCR; TCRdb stores just in-frame clones and leaves some out. Found here are about 83,000 clones, less than 85% of them singletons; the top ten hold 3.5% to 5%. The source material was PBMCs. The receptors here all came from a man in his 60s in good health and CMV-seronegative. The CDR3 runs from the conserved cysteine through the conserved F or W. The D gene is left open where the match is weak. Clone size is shown for a subset of rows, as once, few, many or a class of expanded clone.

V	J	size	D	CDR3	DNA
TRBV10-3	TRBJ2-7	-	-	CAASDYYEQYF	TGTGCCGCCAGCGACTACTACGAGCAGTACTTC
TRBV6-1	TRBJ2-5	-	TRBD2	CASSGGLVPETQYF	TGTGCCAGCAGTGGGGGACTAGTGCCAGAGACCCAGTACTTC
TRBV1	TRBJ2-4	-	-	CTSRMSGGVTPGTAKNIQYF	TGCACCAGCAGGATGAGCGGGGGGGTGACTCCGGGCACCGCCAAAAACATTCAGTACTTC
TRBV5-1	TRBJ1-2	-	-	CASSFPSAGYGYTF	TGCGCCAGCAGCTTCCCATCCGCGGGCTATGGCTACACCTTC
TRBV5-1	TRBJ2-1	-	-	CASSSTSDRYNEQFF	TGCGCCAGCAGTTCTACCTCGGACAGATACAATGAGCAGTTCTTC
TRBV10-2	TRBJ2-7	-	TRBD1	CASRDSSYEQYF	TGCGCCAGCCGGGACAGTTCCTACGAGCAGTACTTC
TRBV10-3	TRBJ1-4	few	TRBD1	CAISGTGGAGSNEKLFF	TGTGCCATCAGTGGGACAGGGGGCGCGGGGAGTAATGAAAAACTGTTTTTT
TRBV18	TRBJ2-7	-	TRBD1	CASSPGTGDPYEQYF	TGTGCCAGCTCACCAGGGACAGGGGATCCCTACGAGCAGTACTTC
TRBV7-6	TRBJ2-2	-	TRBD2	CASSSLRAGGQGTGELFF	TGTGCCAGCAGCTCGCTACGAGCGGGGGGGCAGGGCACCGGGGAGCTGTTTTTT
TRBV5-4	TRBJ1-2	-	TRBD1	CASSRDRGVYGYTF	TGTGCCAGCAGCCGCGACAGGGGGGTCTATGGCTACACCTTC
TRBV2	TRBJ1-2	-	-	CASSEEGGAPNYGYTF	TGTGCCAGCAGTGAAGAGGGGGGGGCTCCTAACTATGGCTACACCTTC
TRBV7-9	TRBJ1-4	-	-	CARKREGGEKLFF	TGTGCCAGAAAAAGGGAGGGGGGGGAAAAACTGTTTTTT
TRBV5-8	TRBJ2-7	-	TRBD1	CASSLPGTVSYEQYF	TGTGCCAGCAGCTTGCCCGGGACAGTCTCCTACGAGCAGTACTTC